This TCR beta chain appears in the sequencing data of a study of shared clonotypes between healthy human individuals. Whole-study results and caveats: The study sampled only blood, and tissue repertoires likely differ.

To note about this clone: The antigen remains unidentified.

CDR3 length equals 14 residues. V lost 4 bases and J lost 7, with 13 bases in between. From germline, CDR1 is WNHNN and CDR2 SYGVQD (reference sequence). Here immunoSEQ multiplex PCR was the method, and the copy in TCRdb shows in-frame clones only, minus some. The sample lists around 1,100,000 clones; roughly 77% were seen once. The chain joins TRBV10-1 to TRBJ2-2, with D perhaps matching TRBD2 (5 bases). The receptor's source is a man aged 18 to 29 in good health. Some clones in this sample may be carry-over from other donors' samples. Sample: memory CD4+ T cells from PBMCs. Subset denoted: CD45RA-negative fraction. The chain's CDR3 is CASSGTRPGGELFF. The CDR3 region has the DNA TGCGCCAGCAGTGGGACTCGCCCCGGCGGGGAGCTGTTTTTT.